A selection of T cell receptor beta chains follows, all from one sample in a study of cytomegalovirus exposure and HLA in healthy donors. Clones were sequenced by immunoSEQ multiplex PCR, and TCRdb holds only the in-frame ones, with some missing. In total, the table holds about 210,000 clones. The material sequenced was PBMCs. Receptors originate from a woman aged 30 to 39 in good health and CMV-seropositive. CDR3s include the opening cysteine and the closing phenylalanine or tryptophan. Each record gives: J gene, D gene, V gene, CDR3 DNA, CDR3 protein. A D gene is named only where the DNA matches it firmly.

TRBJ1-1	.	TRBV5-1	TGCGCCAGCAGCTTGATGGGGCTGAAGAACACTGAAGCTTTCTTT	CASSLMGLKNTEAFF
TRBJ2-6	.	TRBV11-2	TGTGCCAGCTTCTTCTCTGGGGCCAACGTCCTGACTTTC	CASFFSGANVLTF
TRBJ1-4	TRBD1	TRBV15	TGTGCCACCAGCCCCAGGACAGGGGGATATGAAAAACTGTTTTTT	CATSPRTGGYEKLFF
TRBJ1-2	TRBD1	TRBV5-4	TGTGCCAGCAGCCCAGGGGGCCTCTATGGCTACACCTTC	CASSPGGLYGYTF
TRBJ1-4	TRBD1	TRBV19	TGTGCCAGTAGGGACAGGGGAGCTAATGAAAAACTGTTTTTT	CASRDRGANEKLFF
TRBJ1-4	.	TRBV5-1	TGCGCCAGCAGGCCTGGACTTTCAACTAATGAAAAACTGTTTTTT	CASRPGLSTNEKLFF
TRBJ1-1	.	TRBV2	TGTGCCGGTTCGAGGATGAACACTGAAGCTTTCTTT	CAGSRMNTEAFF
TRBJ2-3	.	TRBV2	TGTGCCAGCAGTGGGCTGGATACGCAGTATTTT	CASSGLDTQYF
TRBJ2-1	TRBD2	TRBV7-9	TGTGCCAGCAGCTTAGGGACTAGCGGTCCTCACCAGTTCTTC	CASSLGTSGPHQFF
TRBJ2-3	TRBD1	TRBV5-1	TGCGCCAGCAGCCTTACAGGGGGGACGGCAGATACGCAGTATTTT	CASSLTGGTADTQYF
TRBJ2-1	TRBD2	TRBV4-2	TGTGCCAGCAGCCAACCTACTAGCGGCCACAATGAGCAGTTCTTC	CASSQPTSGHNEQFF
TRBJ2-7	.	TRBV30	TGTGCCTGGAGTATAGGGTCAGGGAACCCCTACGAGCAGTACTTC	CAWSIGSGNPYEQYF
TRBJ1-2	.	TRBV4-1	TGCGCCAGCAGTCCTCAAACCCAGGGGCACTATGGCTACACCTTC	CASSPQTQGHYGYTF
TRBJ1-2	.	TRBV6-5	TGTGCCAGCAGCCGCGGGAGACTCCCCTCGGGGGGCTACACCTTC	CASSRGRLPSGGYTF
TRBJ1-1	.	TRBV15	TGTGCCACCAGCGGATGGGGCAGAGACACTGAAGCTTTCTTT	CATSGWGRDTEAFF
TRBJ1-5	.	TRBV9	TGTGCCAGCAGCCCCAGAGCCGGGTCGGGACAGCCCCAGCATTTT	CASSPRAGSGQPQHF
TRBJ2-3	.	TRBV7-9	TGTGCCAGCAGCTTAGACTCCTACTCTAGCACAGATACGCAGTATTTT	CASSLDSYSSTDTQYF
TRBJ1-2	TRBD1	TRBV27	TGTGCCAGCAGTAAACTGGACAGGGGGTATGGCTACACCTTC	CASSKLDRGYGYTF
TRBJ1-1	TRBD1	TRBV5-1	TGCGCCAGCAGCTTGGCAGGGGGCGGTTTAGGCACTGAAGCTTTCTTT	CASSLAGGGLGTEAFF
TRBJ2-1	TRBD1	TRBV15	TGTGCCACCAGCAGAGATCTCCGACAGGGGACAGGCAATGAGCAGTTCTTC	CATSRDLRQGTGNEQFF
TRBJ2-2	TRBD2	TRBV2	TGTGCCAGCAGGGAGGGACTAGCGGGGGACACCGGGGAGCTGTTTTTT	CASREGLAGDTGELFF
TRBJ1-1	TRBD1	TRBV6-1	TGTGCCAGCAGTGCGACAGGGTTCACTGAAGCTTTCTTT	CASSATGFTEAFF
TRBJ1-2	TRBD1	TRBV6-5	TGCGCCAGCAGTTATGGGAACAGGGGGAACTATGGCTACACCTTC	CASSYGNRGNYGYTF
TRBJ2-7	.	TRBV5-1	TGCGCCAGCAGCAAAGAAGACTACGGGCAGTACTTC	CASSKEDYGQYF
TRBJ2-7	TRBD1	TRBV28	TGTGCCAGCAGTTTAATAGGGACAGGAGGTTACGAGCAGTACTTC	CASSLIGTGGYEQYF
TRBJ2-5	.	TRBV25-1	TGTGCCAGCAGTATGAGACAGATAACCGCAGAGACCCAGTACTTC	CASSMRQITAETQYF
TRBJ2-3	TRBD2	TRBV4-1	TGCGCCAGCAGCCAAGATCCCCTAGCGGGAGTTGGCACGCAGTATTTT	CASSQDPLAGVGTQYF
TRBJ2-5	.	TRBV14	TGTGCCAGCAGCCAATCCGGGTGGGTCCGGGAGACCCAGTACTTC	CASSQSGWVRETQYF
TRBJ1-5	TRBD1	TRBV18	TGTGCCAGCTCTCCCGGGACAGGGGAACAGCCCCAGCATTTT	CASSPGTGEQPQHF
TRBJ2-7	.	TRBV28	TGTGCCAGCAGTTTACAAAATTACGAGCAGTACTTC	CASSLQNYEQYF
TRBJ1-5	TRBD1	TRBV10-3	TGTGCCATCTCCGGGACAGGTTCTAACAGCAATCAGCCCCAGCATTTT	CAISGTGSNSNQPQHF
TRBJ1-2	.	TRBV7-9	TGTGCCAGCAGCTCCTCGACAGACTATGGCTACACCTTC	CASSSSTDYGYTF
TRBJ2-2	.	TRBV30	TGTGCCTGGAACTTCCTCCGCACCGGGGAGCTGTTTTTT	CAWNFLRTGELFF
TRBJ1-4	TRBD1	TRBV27	TGTGCCAGTGGTGGGGGGACAGGGGGTGAAAAACTGTTTTTT	CASGGGTGGEKLFF
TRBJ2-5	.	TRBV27	TGTGCCAGCAGGGGTCCCAGGGAGACCCAGTACTTC	CASRGPRETQYF
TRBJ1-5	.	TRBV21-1	TGTGCCAGCAGCAAAGTCGCAAAGGGGGGCAATCAGCCCCAGCATTTT	CASSKVAKGGNQPQHF
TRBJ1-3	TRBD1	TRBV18	TGTGCCAGCTCACCCCAGGGACAGGTGGGGAACACCATATATTTT	CASSPQGQVGNTIYF
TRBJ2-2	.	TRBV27	TGTGCCAGCAGTAAATACAGGGTTGAGAGCACCGGGGAGCTGTTTTTT	CASSKYRVESTGELFF
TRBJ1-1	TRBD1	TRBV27	TGTGCCAGCAGTTTACTCTATCGGGCAAGGACAGGGGGGGGAGGAACTGAAGCTTTCTTT	CASSLLYRARTGGGGTEAFF
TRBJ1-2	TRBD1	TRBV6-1	TGTGCCAGCAGTGGAGCTTCCGGGACAGGGTATGCTGGCGGCTACACCTTC	CASSGASGTGYAGGYTF
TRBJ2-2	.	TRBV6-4	TGTGCCAGCAGTGCCCCCTACACCGGGGAGCTGTTTTTT	CASSAPYTGELFF
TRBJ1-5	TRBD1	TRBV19	TGTGCGGGGGGGACAGGGGGTCAGCCCCAGCATTTT	CAGGTGGQPQHF
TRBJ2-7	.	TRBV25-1	TGTGCCAGCAGTGATCCAGGGAACTACGAGCAGTACTTC	CASSDPGNYEQYF
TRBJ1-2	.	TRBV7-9	TGTGCCAGCAGCCGGTACGACAGCGACTATGGCTACACCTTC	CASSRYDSDYGYTF
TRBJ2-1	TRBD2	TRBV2	TGTGCCAGCGGACTAGCGGGAGTACTGGGTGAGCAGTTCTTC	CASGLAGVLGEQFF
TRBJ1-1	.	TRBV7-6	TGTGCCAGCAGCTTTTACCAGGGTGGGGACACTGAAGCTTTCTTT	CASSFYQGGDTEAFF
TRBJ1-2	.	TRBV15	TGTGCCACCAGCAGAGATCGTGATGGCTACACCTTC	CATSRDRDGYTF
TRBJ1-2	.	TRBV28	TGTGCCAGCAGTACCAGGCTCTATGGCTACACCTTC	CASSTRLYGYTF
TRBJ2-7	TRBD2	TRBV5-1	TGCGCCAGCAGCTTGTCGGCGGGAGGACGAACCTACGAGCAGTACTTC	CASSLSAGGRTYEQYF
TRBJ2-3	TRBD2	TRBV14	TGTGCCAGCAGCCAATCCACTAGCGGGAGAAGGCAGTATTTT	CASSQSTSGRRQYF
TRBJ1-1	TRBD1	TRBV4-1	TGCGCCAGCAGCCAAACAGGGGGCGCGGGTGAAGCTTTCTTT	CASSQTGGAGEAFF
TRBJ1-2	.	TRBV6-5	TGTGCCAGCAGTTATAGTGTCCCTAACTATGGCTACACCTTC	CASSYSVPNYGYTF
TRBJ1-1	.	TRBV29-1	TGCAGCGGAAAGGGACAACCGAACACTGAAGCTTTCTTT	CSGKGQPNTEAFF
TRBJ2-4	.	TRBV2	TGTGCCAGCAGTGATAGGGACTCCAAAAACATTCAGTACTTC	CASSDRDSKNIQYF
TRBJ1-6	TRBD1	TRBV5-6	TGTGCCAGCAGCTATGTACAGGGGGCGCGCGGTTCACCCCTCCACTTT	CASSYVQGARGSPLHF